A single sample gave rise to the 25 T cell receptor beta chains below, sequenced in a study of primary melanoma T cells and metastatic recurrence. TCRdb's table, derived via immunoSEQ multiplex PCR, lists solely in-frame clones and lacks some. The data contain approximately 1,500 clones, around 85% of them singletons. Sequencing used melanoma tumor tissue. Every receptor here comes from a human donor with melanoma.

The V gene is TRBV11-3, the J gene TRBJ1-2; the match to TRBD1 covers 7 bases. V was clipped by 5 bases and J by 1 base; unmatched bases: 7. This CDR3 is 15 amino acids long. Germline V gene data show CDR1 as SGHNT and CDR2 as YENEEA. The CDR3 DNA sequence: TGTGCCAGCAGCCCCGGGACAGATCTTAACTATGGCTACACCTTC. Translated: CASSPGTDLNYGYTF.

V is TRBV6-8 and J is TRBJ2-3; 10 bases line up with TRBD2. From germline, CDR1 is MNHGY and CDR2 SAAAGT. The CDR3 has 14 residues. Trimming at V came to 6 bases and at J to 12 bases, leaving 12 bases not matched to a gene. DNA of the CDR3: TGTGCCAGCAGCCCATTACAACTAGCGGGACGACAGTATTTT. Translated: CASSPLQLAGRQYF.

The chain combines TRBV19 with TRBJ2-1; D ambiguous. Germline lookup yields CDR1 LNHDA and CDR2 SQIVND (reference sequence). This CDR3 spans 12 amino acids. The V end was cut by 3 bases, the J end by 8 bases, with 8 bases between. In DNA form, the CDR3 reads TGTGCCAGTAGTATGATCCGGGATGAGCAGTTCTTC. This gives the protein CASSMIRDEQFF.

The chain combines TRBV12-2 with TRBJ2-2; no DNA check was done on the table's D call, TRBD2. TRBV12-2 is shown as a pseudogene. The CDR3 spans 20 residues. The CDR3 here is CASRPNPFRLAGEDTGELFF. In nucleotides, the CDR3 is TGTGCAAGTCGACCGAACCCCTTCCGTCTAGCGGGAGAGGACACCGGGGAGCTGTTTTTT.

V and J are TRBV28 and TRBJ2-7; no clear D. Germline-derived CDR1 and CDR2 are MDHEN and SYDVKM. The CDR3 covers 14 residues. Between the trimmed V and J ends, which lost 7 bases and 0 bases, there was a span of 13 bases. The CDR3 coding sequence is TGTGCCAGCAAACCTGGCGACACCTCCTACGAGCAGTACTTC. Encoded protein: CASKPGDTSYEQYF.

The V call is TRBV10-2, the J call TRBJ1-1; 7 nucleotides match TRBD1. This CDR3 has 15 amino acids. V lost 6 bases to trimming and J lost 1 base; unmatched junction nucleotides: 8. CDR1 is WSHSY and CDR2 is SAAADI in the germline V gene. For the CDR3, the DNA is TGCGCCAGCAGCAGGACAGGAGCGGAGAACACTGAAGCTTTCTTT. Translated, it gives CASSRTGAENTEAFF.

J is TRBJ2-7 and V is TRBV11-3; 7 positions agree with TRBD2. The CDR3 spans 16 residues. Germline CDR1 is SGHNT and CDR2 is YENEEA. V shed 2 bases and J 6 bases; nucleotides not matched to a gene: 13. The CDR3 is CASSLRRGFGGLEQYF. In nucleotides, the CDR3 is TGTGCCAGCAGCTTACGGCGGGGGTTTGGTGGACTCGAGCAGTACTTC.

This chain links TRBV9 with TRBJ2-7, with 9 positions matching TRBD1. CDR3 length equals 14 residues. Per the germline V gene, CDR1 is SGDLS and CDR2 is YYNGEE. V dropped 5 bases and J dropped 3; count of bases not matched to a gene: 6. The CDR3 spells CASSEWTGVYEQYF. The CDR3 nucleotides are TGTGCCAGCAGTGAGTGGACAGGGGTCTACGAGCAGTACTTC.

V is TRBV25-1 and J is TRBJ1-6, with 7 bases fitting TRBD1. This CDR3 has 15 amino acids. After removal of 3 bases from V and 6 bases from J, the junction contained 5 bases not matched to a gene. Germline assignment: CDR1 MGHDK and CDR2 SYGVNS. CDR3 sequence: CASSETGQGNSPLHF. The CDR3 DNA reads TGTGCCAGCAGTGAGACAGGGCAGGGTAATTCACCCCTCCACTTT.

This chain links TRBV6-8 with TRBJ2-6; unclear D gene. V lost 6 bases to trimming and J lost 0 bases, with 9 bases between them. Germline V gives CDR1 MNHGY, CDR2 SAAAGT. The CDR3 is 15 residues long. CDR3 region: CASSLEISGANVLTF. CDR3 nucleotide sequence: TGTGCCAGCAGCCTCGAGATCTCTGGGGCCAACGTCCTGACTTTC.

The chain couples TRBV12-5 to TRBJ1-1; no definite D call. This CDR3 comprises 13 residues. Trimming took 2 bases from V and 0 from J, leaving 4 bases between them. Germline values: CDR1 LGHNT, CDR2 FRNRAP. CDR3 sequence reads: CASGLYLNTEAFF. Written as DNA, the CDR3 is TGTGCTAGTGGTTTGTATTTGAACACTGAAGCTTTCTTT.

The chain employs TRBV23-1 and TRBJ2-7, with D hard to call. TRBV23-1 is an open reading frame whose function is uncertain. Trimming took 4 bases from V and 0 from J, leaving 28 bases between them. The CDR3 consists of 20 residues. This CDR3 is CASSLPIGRPHTGGSYEQYF. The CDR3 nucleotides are TGCGCCAGCAGTCTCCCGATCGGCAGGCCTCATACGGGCGGCTCCTACGAGCAGTACTTC.

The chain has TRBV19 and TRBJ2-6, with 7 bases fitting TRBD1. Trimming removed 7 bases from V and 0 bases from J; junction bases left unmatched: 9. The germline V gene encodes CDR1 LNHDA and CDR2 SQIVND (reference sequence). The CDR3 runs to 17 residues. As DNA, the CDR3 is TGTGCCAGTAAAAGGGGGACAGAGGGCTCTGGGGCCAACGTCCTGACTTTC. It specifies CASKRGTEGSGANVLTF.

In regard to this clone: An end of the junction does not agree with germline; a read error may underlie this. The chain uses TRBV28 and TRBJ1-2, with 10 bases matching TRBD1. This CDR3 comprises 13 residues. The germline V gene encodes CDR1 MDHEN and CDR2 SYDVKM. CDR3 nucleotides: TGTGCCAGCAGAAGACAGGGGGCGGATGGCTACATCTTC. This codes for CASRRQGADGYIF.

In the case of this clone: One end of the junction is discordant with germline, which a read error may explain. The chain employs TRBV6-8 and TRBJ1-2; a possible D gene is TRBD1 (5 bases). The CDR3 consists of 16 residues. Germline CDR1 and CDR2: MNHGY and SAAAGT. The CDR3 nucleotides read TGTGCCAGCAGTTCGCTACGCCGAGACAGCAACTATGGCTATACCTTC. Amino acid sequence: CASSSLRRDSNYGYTF.

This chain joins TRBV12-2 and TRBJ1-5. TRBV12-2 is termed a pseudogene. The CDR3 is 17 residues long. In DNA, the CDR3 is TGTGCAAGTCGCTTAGATCAATGGGGGGGACTAATCTGGCCCCAGCATTTT. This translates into CASRLDQWGGLIWPQHF.

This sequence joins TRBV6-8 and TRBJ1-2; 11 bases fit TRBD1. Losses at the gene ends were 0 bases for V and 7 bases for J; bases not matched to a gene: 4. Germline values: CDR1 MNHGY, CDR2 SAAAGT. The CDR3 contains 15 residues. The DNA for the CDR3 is TGTGCCAGCAGTTACTCCATGGACAGGGGGCTTGGCTACACCTTC. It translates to CASSYSMDRGLGYTF.

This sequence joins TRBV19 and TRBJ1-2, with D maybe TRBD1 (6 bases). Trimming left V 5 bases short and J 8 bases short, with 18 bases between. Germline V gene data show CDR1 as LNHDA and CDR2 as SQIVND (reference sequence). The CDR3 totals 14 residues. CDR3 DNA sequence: TGTGCCAGTAGTCGCCGACAGGCCCTGGAAGGCTACACCTTC. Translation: CASSRRQALEGYTF.

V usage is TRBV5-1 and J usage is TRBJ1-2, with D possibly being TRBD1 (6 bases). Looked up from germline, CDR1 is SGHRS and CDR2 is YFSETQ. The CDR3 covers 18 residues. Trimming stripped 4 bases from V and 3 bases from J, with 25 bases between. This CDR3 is CASSQIPGAATSDYGYTF. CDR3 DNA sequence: TGCGCCAGCAGCCAAATTCCGGGGGCAGCCACCTCTGACTATGGCTACACCTTC.

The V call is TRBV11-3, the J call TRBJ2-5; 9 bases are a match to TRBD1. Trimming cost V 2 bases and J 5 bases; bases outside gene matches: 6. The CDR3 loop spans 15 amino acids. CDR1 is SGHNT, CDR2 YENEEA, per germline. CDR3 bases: TGTGCCAGCAGCTTAAACAGGGGGCGAGGGGAGACCCAGTACTTC. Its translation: CASSLNRGRGETQYF.

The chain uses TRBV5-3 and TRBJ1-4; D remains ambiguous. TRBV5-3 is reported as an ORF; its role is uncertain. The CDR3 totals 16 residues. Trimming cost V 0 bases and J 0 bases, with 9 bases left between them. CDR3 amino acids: CARSLEGSATNEKLFF. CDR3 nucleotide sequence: TGTGCCAGAAGCTTGGAAGGCAGTGCAACTAATGAAAAACTGTTTTTT.

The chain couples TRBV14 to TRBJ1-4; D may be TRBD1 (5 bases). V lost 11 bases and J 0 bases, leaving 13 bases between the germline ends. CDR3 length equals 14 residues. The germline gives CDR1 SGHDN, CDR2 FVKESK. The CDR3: CAGAVTATNEKLFF. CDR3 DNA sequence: TGTGCCGGGGCTGTAACGGCAACTAATGAAAAACTGTTTTTT.

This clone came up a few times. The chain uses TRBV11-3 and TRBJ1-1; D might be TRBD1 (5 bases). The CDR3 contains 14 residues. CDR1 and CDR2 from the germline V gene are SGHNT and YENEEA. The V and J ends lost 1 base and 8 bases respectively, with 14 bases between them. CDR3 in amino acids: CASSLGGLAPEAFF. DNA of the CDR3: TGTGCCAGCAGCTTAGGGGGCTTGGCACCCGAAGCTTTCTTT.

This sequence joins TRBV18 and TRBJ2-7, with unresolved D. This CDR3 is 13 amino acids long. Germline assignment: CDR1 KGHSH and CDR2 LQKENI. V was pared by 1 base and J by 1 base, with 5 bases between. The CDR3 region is CASSPRRSYEQYF. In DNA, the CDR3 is TGTGCCAGCTCACCACGAAGGTCCTACGAGCAGTACTTC.

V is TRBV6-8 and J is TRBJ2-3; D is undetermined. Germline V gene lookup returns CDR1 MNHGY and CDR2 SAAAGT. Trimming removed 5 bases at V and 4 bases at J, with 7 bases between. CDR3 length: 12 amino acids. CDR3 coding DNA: TGTGCCAGCAGTCCCCAGTCAGATACGCAGTATTTT. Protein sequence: CASSPQSDTQYF.